The sequence of this TCR beta chain was determined in a study of T cells in Graves' hyperthyroidism and ophthalmopathy. This clonotype was seen more than once but under ten times. Over 18 months, lack of ophthalmopathy progression marked Graves' hyperthyroidism as stable. The study enrolled patients aged 18 to 65 with newly diagnosed hyperthyroidism of under 2 months' duration. Exclusion of a patient resulted from uncontrolled infection, other autoimmune disease, pregnancy or lactation. Diagnoses rested on clinical symptoms, serum thyroxine and TRAb, thyroid ultrasound and orbital computed tomography. Researchers amplified the TCR beta CDR3 regions from RNA transcripts. Primed by the HTBI set, a first-round RT-PCR was run on the TCR CDR3. TCRdb recomputed calls from the multiplex PCR reads with MiXCR, one row per CDR3 protein. This table has a few hundred thousand distinct CDR3 sequences, approximately 44% appearing once.

Germline-derived CDR1 and CDR2 are KGHDR and SFDVKD. The CDR3 sequence is 16 residues long. V was cut by 0 bases and J by 3 bases, with 12 bases left in between. The V call is TRBV24-1, the J call TRBJ2-3; a weak D match, TRBD2 (5 bases). The specimen sequenced was peripheral blood or thyroid tissue (not recorded which). This sequence was found in a woman aged 18-29 years with Graves' hyperthyroidism. CDR3 sequence: CATSDLNGKRTDTQYF. The CDR3 bases are TGTGCCACCAGTGATTTGAACGGGAAGAGGACAGATACGCAGTATTTT.